This entry concerns a single T cell receptor beta chain. This sample was taken from a study of blood T cell repertoires in COVID-19. Study in general: In each case, the material was cDNA or gDNA derived from T cells, B-cell-depleted T cells, or PBMCs.

The method was immunoSEQ multiplex PCR; TCRdb's version includes in-frame clones alone and lacks a portion of them. In the table there are about 150,000 clones, 85% to 90% of which are singletons. This CDR3 is built from 15 residues. The V gene's germline CDR1 is SGHTA and CDR2 FQGTGA. V shed 5 bases and J 8 bases; nucleotides not matched to a gene: 7. This TCR was recovered from a man aged 60 to 69 with COVID-19, enrolled during active disease. Sequenced: peripheral blood. The chain is built from TRBV7-3 and TRBJ2-1, with 12 bases matching TRBD2. CDR3 sequence (DNA): TGTGCCAGCAGCCCAACTAGCGGGGGGCTCGATGAGCAGTTCTTC. Translated: CASSPTSGGLDEQFF.